Following are 3 T cell receptor beta chains from one sample sequenced in a study of graft-versus-host responses after intestinal transplantation. The plating included some 200,000 irradiated, violet-dye-labeled stimulator cells together with some 200,000 CFSE-labeled responder cells. Profiled with immunoSEQ multiplex PCR; TCRdb holds only in-frame clones, not every one. The sample yields 10,000 to 15,000 clones, about 31% seen once. The sequencing here drew on alloreactive CD8+ T cells from a mixed lymphocyte reaction culture, taken before intestinal transplant. Noted subset: CFSE-low proliferating T cells sorted from roughly six-day pre-transplant mixed lymphocyte reaction (GvH or HvG direction). These receptors were obtained from a human patient who received an intestinal transplant.

The V call is TRBV12-5, the J call TRBJ2-5, with D perhaps TRBD1 (5 bases). This CDR3 comprises 18 residues. The V end was cut by 6 bases, the J end by 3 bases, with 26 bases between. Germline V CDR1 and CDR2: LGHNT, FRNRAP. The CDR3 region has the DNA TGTGCTAGTGGCCCGGTCATCCTGGACACGCCGGCCGAAGAGACCCAGTACTTC. This encodes CASGPVILDTPAEETQYF. Full variable domain (rest looked up from reference TRBV12-5 and TRBJ2-5): DARVTQTPRHKVTEMGQEVTMRCQPILGHNTVFWYRQTMMQGLELLAYFRNRAPLDDSGMPKDRFSAEMPDATLATLKIQPSEPRDSAVYFCASGPVILDTPAEETQYFGPGTRLLVL.

This clone was recorded a few times. One end of the junction does not line up with germline, which may come from a read error. CDR3 protein: CASSSGHDYEQYF. The CDR3 DNA reads as TGTGCTAGCAGCTCGGGACACGACTACGAGCAGTACTTC. V gene TRBV7-7 combines with J gene TRBJ2-7; D possibly corresponds to TRBD1 (6 bases). The CDR3 runs to 13 residues. Germline loops: CDR1 SSHAT, CDR2 FNYEAQ (reference sequence).

V usage is TRBV4-3 and J usage is TRBJ1-2; D is ambiguous. Germline V gene lookup returns CDR1 LGHNA and CDR2 YSLEER. V was pared by 5 bases and J by 4 bases, with 14 bases between. The CDR3 extends over 14 amino acids. This CDR3 reads CASSSRTWGYGYTF. In DNA form, the CDR3 reads TGCGCCAGCAGCTCCCGGACCTGGGGCTATGGCTACACCTTC.